This is a list of T cell receptor beta chains from one sample in a study of shared clonotypes between healthy human individuals. Sequencing was performed with immunoSEQ multiplex PCR; in TCRdb, only in-frame clones are kept and a portion is missing. The sample carries over 1.5 million clones, roughly 98% recorded once. The sample was naive CD4+ T cells sorted from blood. The receptors stem from a man aged 30 to 39 in good health. The CDR3 runs from the conserved cysteine through the conserved F or W. A D gene is named only where the DNA matches it firmly. Only some rows state a clone size, as once, few, many or a class for expanded clones.

abundance: -; j_gene: TRBJ2-5; v_gene: TRBV5-1; d_gene: -; CDR3nt: TGCGCCAGCAGCACCCAGACGGAACAAGAGACCCAGTACTTC; CDR3aa: CASSTQTEQETQYF
abundance: -; j_gene: TRBJ2-7; v_gene: TRBV28; d_gene: TRBD2; CDR3nt: TGTGCCAGCAACGGGGGGGTCGTGGCTTTAGGGCAGTACTTC; CDR3aa: CASNGGVVALGQYF
abundance: -; j_gene: TRBJ2-3; v_gene: TRBV7-9; d_gene: TRBD1; CDR3nt: TGTGCCAGCAGCTTCGGTGACAGGGGGCCATCAGATACGCAGTATTTT; CDR3aa: CASSFGDRGPSDTQYF
abundance: -; j_gene: TRBJ2-1; v_gene: TRBV13; d_gene: -; CDR3nt: TGTGCCAGCAGCCGAGACTTCTACAATGAGCAGTTCTTC; CDR3aa: CASSRDFYNEQFF
abundance: -; j_gene: TRBJ1-1; v_gene: TRBV6-5; d_gene: TRBD1; CDR3nt: TGTGCCAGCAGTAACTACGGGACAGTACCTCTTGAAGCTTTCTTT; CDR3aa: CASSNYGTVPLEAFF
abundance: -; j_gene: TRBJ1-2; v_gene: TRBV21-1; d_gene: -; CDR3nt: TGTGCCAGCAGCAAAGTGTCTCAGGGGTCTTTACGAGGCTACACCTTC; CDR3aa: CASSKVSQGSLRGYTF
abundance: -; j_gene: TRBJ2-3; v_gene: TRBV6-6; d_gene: TRBD2; CDR3nt: TGTGCCAGCAGTGATAGCGGGAGGGCGGCAGATACGCAGTATTTT; CDR3aa: CASSDSGRAADTQYF
abundance: -; j_gene: TRBJ2-1; v_gene: TRBV15; d_gene: TRBD2; CDR3nt: TGTGCCACCAGCATCCCACTAGCGGGACTAAGGAATGAGCAGTTCTTC; CDR3aa: CATSIPLAGLRNEQFF
abundance: -; j_gene: TRBJ2-7; v_gene: TRBV7-2; d_gene: TRBD1; CDR3nt: TGTGCCAGCAGCTTACGAGGGACAGCCTACGAGCAGTACTTC; CDR3aa: CASSLRGTAYEQYF
abundance: -; j_gene: TRBJ2-7; v_gene: TRBV19; d_gene: -; CDR3nt: TGTGCCAGTAGTCCAATGCGGGACGAATTCTACGAGCAGTACTTC; CDR3aa: CASSPMRDEFYEQYF
abundance: -; j_gene: TRBJ2-2; v_gene: TRBV19; d_gene: TRBD2; CDR3nt: TGTGCCAGTAGTGGCCCCGGGACTAGTCTGGCCGGGGAGCTGTTTTTT; CDR3aa: CASSGPGTSLAGELFF
abundance: -; j_gene: TRBJ2-1; v_gene: TRBV6-1; d_gene: -; CDR3nt: TGTGCCAGCCAAGCGATGGATCACAATGAGCAGTTCTTC; CDR3aa: CASQAMDHNEQFF
abundance: -; j_gene: TRBJ2-3; v_gene: TRBV7-8; d_gene: TRBD2; CDR3nt: TGTGCCAGCAGCTCCAGGACTAGATCTAGCACAGATACGCAGTATTTT; CDR3aa: CASSSRTRSSTDTQYF
abundance: once; j_gene: TRBJ2-7; v_gene: TRBV6-6; d_gene: -; CDR3nt: TGTGCCAGCAGTAACTATCCGGGACCCTACGAGCAGTACTTC; CDR3aa: CASSNYPGPYEQYF
abundance: -; j_gene: TRBJ2-7; v_gene: TRBV2; d_gene: TRBD2; CDR3nt: TGTGCCAGCAGAGCGGGGGGATACTACGAGCAGTACTTC; CDR3aa: CASRAGGYYEQYF
abundance: -; j_gene: TRBJ2-1; v_gene: TRBV20-1; d_gene: -; CDR3nt: TGCAGTGCTAGATGGGGTGGCAGCTGGGTCTTC; CDR3aa: CSARWGGSWVF
abundance: -; j_gene: TRBJ2-3; v_gene: TRBV19; d_gene: TRBD1; CDR3nt: TGTGCCAGTAGTCACAGGGGAGTAGTGGATACGCAGTATTTT; CDR3aa: CASSHRGVVDTQYF
abundance: -; j_gene: TRBJ1-1; v_gene: TRBV6-5; d_gene: -; CDR3nt: TGTGCCAGCAGCCTTACCCCAGGGGTAGAGATTGAAGCTTTCTTT; CDR3aa: CASSLTPGVEIEAFF
abundance: -; j_gene: TRBJ2-3; v_gene: TRBV10-3; d_gene: TRBD1; CDR3nt: TGTGCCATCACCGACAGGGGGTGTGTGTGTGTGTCCAACACAGATACGCAGTATTTT; CDR3aa: CAITDRGCVCVSNTDTQYF
abundance: -; j_gene: TRBJ2-7; v_gene: TRBV6-5; d_gene: -; CDR3nt: TGTGCCAGCAGTTACGCGGGCGGGGACCCCTACGAGCAGTACTTC; CDR3aa: CASSYAGGDPYEQYF
abundance: -; j_gene: TRBJ2-7; v_gene: TRBV11-2; d_gene: TRBD1; CDR3nt: TGTGCCAGCAGCTTAGCTTTTTCGACAGGGGGCTCCTACGAGCAGTACTTC; CDR3aa: CASSLAFSTGGSYEQYF
abundance: -; j_gene: TRBJ2-7; v_gene: TRBV28; d_gene: TRBD2; CDR3nt: TGTGCCAGCATAGCGGGAGGACCTCTAGCCGAGCAGTACTTC; CDR3aa: CASIAGGPLAEQYF
abundance: -; j_gene: TRBJ2-1; v_gene: TRBV2; d_gene: -; CDR3nt: TGTGCCAGCAGTGGCGGCTCCGATGAGCAGTTCTTC; CDR3aa: CASSGGSDEQFF
abundance: -; j_gene: TRBJ1-2; v_gene: TRBV18; d_gene: -; CDR3nt: TGTGCCAGCTCACCCGCAGGGTCGAGTTATGGCTACACCTTC; CDR3aa: CASSPAGSSYGYTF
abundance: -; j_gene: TRBJ2-1; v_gene: TRBV2; d_gene: TRBD2; CDR3nt: TGTGCCAGCAGTGAAGCGCGGTGGGGCGCGGGACTAGCGGGAGTTGTCGATGAGCAGTTCTTC; CDR3aa: CASSEARWGAGLAGVVDEQFF
abundance: -; j_gene: TRBJ2-1; v_gene: TRBV6-1; d_gene: -; CDR3nt: TGTGCCAGCAGTCTAGAGAGCTCCTACAATGAGCAGTTCTTC; CDR3aa: CASSLESSYNEQFF
abundance: -; j_gene: TRBJ2-7; v_gene: TRBV10-3; d_gene: -; CDR3nt: TGTGCCATCAGTGAGTCGAATCTCTACGAGCAGTACTTC; CDR3aa: CAISESNLYEQYF
abundance: -; j_gene: TRBJ2-7; v_gene: TRBV4-2; d_gene: -; CDR3nt: TGTGCCAGCAGCCCCCGGGAGACTCACTACGAGCAGTACTTC; CDR3aa: CASSPRETHYEQYF
abundance: -; j_gene: TRBJ1-5; v_gene: TRBV6-5; d_gene: TRBD1; CDR3nt: TGTGCCAGCAGGCAGACAGGGGGCAGCAATCAGCCCCAGCATTTT; CDR3aa: CASRQTGGSNQPQHF
abundance: -; j_gene: TRBJ1-1; v_gene: TRBV28; d_gene: -; CDR3nt: TGTGCCAGCAGCTTGCTAGGGGTCGGCACTGAAGCTTTCTTT; CDR3aa: CASSLLGVGTEAFF
abundance: -; j_gene: TRBJ1-5; v_gene: TRBV7-2; d_gene: -; CDR3nt: TGTGCCAGCAGCTTAGCGCCAGGGTTTAGCAATCAGCCCCAGCATTTT; CDR3aa: CASSLAPGFSNQPQHF
abundance: -; j_gene: TRBJ2-3; v_gene: TRBV29-1; d_gene: TRBD1; CDR3nt: TGCAGCGGCCGGGACAGTACAGATACGCAGTATTTT; CDR3aa: CSGRDSTDTQYF
abundance: -; j_gene: TRBJ1-1; v_gene: TRBV7-9; d_gene: -; CDR3nt: TGTGCCAGCAGACCGACTTCCGTGAGGGGAGCGAACACTGAAGCTTTCTTT; CDR3aa: CASRPTSVRGANTEAFF
abundance: -; j_gene: TRBJ2-3; v_gene: TRBV28; d_gene: -; CDR3nt: TGTGCCAGCACTTCGACCTTACTAGGAGATACGCAGTATTTT; CDR3aa: CASTSTLLGDTQYF
abundance: -; j_gene: TRBJ1-2; v_gene: TRBV28; d_gene: -; CDR3nt: TGTGCCAGCACCAGTGTCGGGGACCTGAACTATGGCTACACCTTC; CDR3aa: CASTSVGDLNYGYTF
abundance: -; j_gene: TRBJ1-3; v_gene: TRBV30; d_gene: -; CDR3nt: TGTGCCTGGAGTCCCGGAAACACCATATATTTT; CDR3aa: CAWSPGNTIYF
abundance: -; j_gene: TRBJ2-5; v_gene: TRBV28; d_gene: -; CDR3nt: TGTGCCAGCAGTTTAAGTTGGGGGTTTAATTACCAAGAGACCCAGTACTTC; CDR3aa: CASSLSWGFNYQETQYF
abundance: -; j_gene: TRBJ2-7; v_gene: TRBV30; d_gene: -; CDR3nt: TGTGCCTGGAGTCCGAGGACTCTTCCGTACTTC; CDR3aa: CAWSPRTLPYF
abundance: -; j_gene: TRBJ1-1; v_gene: TRBV5-6; d_gene: -; CDR3nt: TGTGCCAGCAGCTTGCGATTCAGGGGTGAAGCTTTCTTT; CDR3aa: CASSLRFRGEAFF
abundance: -; j_gene: TRBJ2-7; v_gene: TRBV10-3; d_gene: -; CDR3nt: TGTGCCATCAGTGGGCAGGTAAACTACGAGCAGTACTTC; CDR3aa: CAISGQVNYEQYF
abundance: -; j_gene: TRBJ2-7; v_gene: TRBV10-2; d_gene: -; CDR3nt: TGCGCCAGCAGTGCTTATCGTGGGATGCGCCACGAGCAGTACTTC; CDR3aa: CASSAYRGMRHEQYF
abundance: -; j_gene: TRBJ2-7; v_gene: TRBV14; d_gene: TRBD2; CDR3nt: TGTGCCAGCAGCCGAGGGACTAGCGGGAGTCGAGAGCAGTACTTC; CDR3aa: CASSRGTSGSREQYF
abundance: -; j_gene: TRBJ2-5; v_gene: TRBV7-7; d_gene: -; CDR3nt: TGTGCCAGCAGCTTTGGGGCGGGGGAGACCCAGTACTTC; CDR3aa: CASSFGAGETQYF